This TCR beta chain was sequenced for a study of patients and donors after allogeneic stem cell transplantation. Germline V gene sequence: CDR1 KGHSH, CDR2 LQKENI. The CDR3 contains 17 residues. V dropped 0 bases and J dropped 0 bases, with 11 bases sitting between them. TCRdb ran MiXCR on the RT-PCR reads and lists one entry per CDR3 protein. The sample includes about 150,000 distinct CDR3 sequences, about two fifths of them seen just once. The sequenced sample consisted of blood, either unsorted or a sorted T cell fraction (not recorded which). This TCR was recovered from a human donor who was either an allogeneic HSCT recipient or a stem cell or donor lymphocyte infusion donor (not recorded which). It is not recorded whose cells these are; they may come from a transplant donor. This chain uses TRBV18 with TRBJ2-2; D uncertain. The CDR3 DNA reads TGTGCCAGCTCACCACCGTTAGGCAGAGCGAACACCGGGGAGCTGTTTTTT. This translates into CASSPPLGRANTGELFF. Filled out from reference TRBV18 and TRBJ2-2, the complete variable domain reads NAGVMQNPRHLVRRRGQEARLRCSPMKGHSHVYWYRQLPEEGLKFMVYLQKENIIDESGMPKERFSAEFPKEGPSILRIQQVVRGDSAAYFCASSPPLGRANTGELFFGEGSRLTVL.